This T cell receptor beta chain emerged from a study of post-analysis software for immune sequencing data. Unique-molecular-identifier-tagged TCR beta cDNA libraries were used. MiXCR, run by TCRdb on the PCR reads, gives a single entry per CDR3 protein. The table includes hundreds of thousands of distinct CDR3 sequences, 25% to 30% detected once. Study-wide results and caveats: Significantly decreased normalized Chao1 diversity was recorded for multiple sclerosis patients relative to controls. Comparison of patients with controls showed a handful of TRBV segments more frequent in patients, TRBV5-6, TRBV5-1 and TRBV20-1 among them.

The V gene's germline CDR1 is MNHNS and CDR2 SASEGT. The CDR3 sequence is 12 residues long. V was clipped by 1 base and J by 12 bases, with 10 bases between them. On this clonotype: Antigen: not known.

This TCR was sampled from a girl under 18 with multiple sclerosis. Sequenced sample: blood. The chain couples TRBV6-1 to TRBJ2-1; D perhaps matches TRBD1 (5 bases). The CDR3 is CASSEDVRAQFF. In DNA form, the CDR3 reads TGTGCCAGCAGTGAAGATGTCAGGGCGCAGTTCTTC.